Sequencing of this T cell receptor (beta chain) was carried out in a study of persistence of HIV-infected CD4 T cells. The immunoSEQ assay was version 4, run in survey mode. Repertoires were generated with immunoSEQ multiplex PCR, while TCRdb's copy carries only in-frame clones and drops some. The sample comprises 7,500 to 8,500 clones, approximately 60% of which are singletons, and around 20% rests with the top ten. Lysates of CMV-infected fibroblasts at about 10 ug/mL stimulated these cells. Sorting of responding CD4+ T cells relied on upregulated CD40 ligand together with CD69. This CDR3 region has 13 residues. Germline V CDR1 and CDR2: MNHEY, SVGEGT. V was pared by 6 bases and J by 10 bases, with 13 bases between. To note about this clone: Antigen unknown.

The material was CD4+ T cells sorted from PBMCs after roughly 18-hour stimulation, obtained from a patient who received antiretroviral therapy. This sequence was found in an adult man with HIV who was CMV-seropositive. The rearrangement links TRBV6-2 or TRBV6-3 to TRBJ1-6, with a possible D match to TRBD1 (6 bases). CDR3 residues: CASSPLGTSPLHF. CDR3 nucleotides: TGTGCCAGCAGCCCTTTGGGGACATCACCCCTCCACTTT.